This entry concerns a single T cell receptor beta chain. Antigen specificity is unknown. This sample is part of a study of siplizumab effects on memory and regulatory T cells. Regarding the study as a whole: The naive T cell population seemed more diverse than memory cells and seemed a major contributor to the alloresponse.

In germline, CDR1 is MDHEN, CDR2 SYDVKM. V was clipped by 5 bases and J by 5 bases; unmatched bases: 9. The CDR3 is 16 amino acids. TCRdb keeps only in-frame clones here, not all; method: immunoSEQ multiplex PCR. The sample yields some 87,000 clones, approximately 90% seen once. V and J are TRBV28 and TRBJ2-5, with 12 bases matching TRBD2. Sequencing input: CD4+ T cells sorted from blood. The TCR was taken from a human donor in good health. CDR3 DNA: TGTGCCAGCAGTCCCCAGACTAGCGGGGGCTCGGAGACCCAGTACTTC. The encoded protein is CASSPQTSGGSETQYF.